The 23 T cell receptor beta chains listed next were all sequenced from one sample in a study of cytomegalovirus exposure and HLA in healthy donors. PCR used 60 Vbeta primers and 13 Jbeta primers. Sequenced by immunoSEQ multiplex PCR; TCRdb stores in-frame clones only, minus some. The sample has 140,000 to 150,000 clones; about three fifths are singletons. The sample taken for sequencing was PBMCs. All receptors derive from a male donor in good health and CMV-seronegative.

Concerning this clone: This sample includes further DNA sequences coding for the same CDR3. The V call is TRBV9, the J call TRBJ2-1; TRBD2 aligns across 9 bases. V shed 2 bases and J 0 bases; nucleotides not matched to a gene: 0. The length of the CDR3 is 15 residues. Germline assignment: CDR1 SGDLS and CDR2 YYNGEE. In DNA form, the CDR3 reads TGTGCCAGCAGCGTTAGCGGGAGCTCCTACAATGAGCAGTTCTTC. This encodes CASSVSGSSYNEQFF. Together with reference TRBV9 and TRBJ2-1, the CDR3 gives the full variable domain: DSGVTQTPKHLITATGQRVTLRCSPRSGDLSVYWYQQSLDQGLQFLIQYYNGEERAKGNILERFSAQQFPDLHSELNLSSLELGDSALYFCASSVSGSSYNEQFFGPGTRLTVL.

This clone was seen a handful of times. V gene TRBV18 combines with J gene TRBJ2-5, with 7 nucleotides matching TRBD1. The CDR3 length is 14 residues. In germline, CDR1 is KGHSH, CDR2 LQKENI. Trimming took 2 bases from V and 2 from J; bases not matched to a gene: 2. CDR3 loop: CASSPGTEQETQYF. The CDR3 coding sequence is TGTGCCAGCTCACCAGGGACAGAACAAGAGACCCAGTACTTC.

The chain combines TRBV7-2 with TRBJ1-1; the match to TRBD1 covers 7 bases. The CDR3 has 15 amino acids. The germline V gene encodes CDR1 SGHTA and CDR2 FQGNSA. V dropped 5 bases and J dropped 1; count of bases not matched to a gene: 7. The CDR3 spells CASSGYGTENTEAFF. CDR3 in DNA: TGTGCCAGCAGCGGGTACGGGACAGAGAACACTGAAGCTTTCTTT.

This chain connects TRBV5-1 to TRBJ2-3; D unclear. Germline V gives CDR1 SGHRS, CDR2 YFSETQ. The CDR3 runs 14 residues. Trimming removed 0 bases at V and 0 bases at J, with 5 bases between. CDR3 region: CASSLGLSTDTQYF. In DNA, the CDR3 is TGCGCCAGCAGCTTGGGCCTAAGCACAGATACGCAGTATTTT. Based on the CDR3 plus reference TRBV5-1 and TRBJ2-3, the full variable domain is KAGVTQTPRYLIKTRGQQVTLSCSPISGHRSVSWYQQTPGQGLQFLFEYFSETQRNKGNFPGRFSGRQFSNSRSEMNVSTLELGDSALYLCASSLGLSTDTQYFGPGTRLTVL.

The chain couples TRBV30 to TRBJ1-6, with 8 bases aligning to TRBD1. The trim removed 2 bases at V and 13 bases at J, leaving 7 bases unmatched. Per the germline V gene, CDR1 is GTSNPN and CDR2 is SVGIG (reference sequence). The CDR3 has 13 residues. CDR3 protein: CAWSPLTGEPLHF. CDR3 bases: TGTGCCTGGAGTCCCCTGACAGGGGAGCCCCTCCACTTT.

The rearrangement joins TRBV14 to TRBJ2-5, with D unresolved. Germline loops: CDR1 SGHDN, CDR2 FVKESK. Trimming stripped 0 bases from V and 4 bases from J, with 6 bases between. There are 13 residues in the CDR3. The CDR3 is CASSQDSRETQYF. In nucleotides, the CDR3 is TGTGCCAGCAGCCAAGACTCCCGAGAGACCCAGTACTTC. The full variable domain, completed using reference TRBV14 and TRBJ2-5, is EAGVTQFPSHSVIEKGQTVTLRCDPISGHDNLYWYRRVMGKEIKFLLHFVKESKQDESGMPNNRFLAERTGGTYSTLKVQPAELEDSGVYFCASSQDSRETQYFGPGTRLLVL.

The sample holds a few counts of this clone. Other DNA sequences in the sample encode the same CDR3. CDR3 amino acids: CASSQGSPLGGGQETQYF. The CDR3 coding sequence is TGTGCCAGCAGCCAAGGAAGCCCACTAGGCGGGGGGCAAGAGACCCAGTACTTC. This sequence joins TRBV7-6 and TRBJ2-5; 8 bases line up with TRBD2. There are 18 residues in the CDR3. Per the germline V gene, CDR1 is SGHVS and CDR2 is FNYEAQ. Unmatched junction bases numbered 16, after V lost 5 bases and J lost 2 bases.

The chain recombines TRBV11-2 with TRBJ2-2, with D tentatively TRBD2 (6 bases). The CDR3 has 15 residues. With 0 bases removed from V and 1 base from J, the gap between germline ends came to 6 bases. Germline CDR1 is SGHAT and CDR2 is FQNNGV. CDR3 in DNA: TGTGCCAGCAGCTTAGACGGGGGGAACACCGGGGAGCTGTTTTTT. Residues: CASSLDGGNTGELFF.

The rearrangement uses TRBV2 and TRBJ1-1; 8 bases are a match to TRBD1. This CDR3 region has 14 residues. With V trimmed by 8 bases and J by 4 bases, 9 bases remained unmatched. Germline values: CDR1 SNHLY, CDR2 FYNNEI. CDR3 amino acids: CASENHRGGTEAFF. CDR3 sequence (DNA): TGTGCCAGCGAAAACCACAGGGGGGGCACTGAAGCTTTCTTT. Full variable domain (rest looked up from reference TRBV2 and TRBJ1-1): EPEVTQTPSHQVTQMGQEVILRCVPISNHLYFYWYRQILGQKVEFLVSFYNNEISEKSEIFDDQFSVERPDGSNFTLKIRSTKLEDSAMYFCASENHRGGTEAFFGQGTRLTVV.

The genes are TRBV2 and TRBJ2-1; tentative D call: TRBD2 (6 bases). Per germline, CDR1 SNHLY and CDR2 FYNNEI. The length of the CDR3 is 15 residues. V gave up 1 base and J gave up 9 bases, with 16 bases separating them. The DNA for the CDR3 is TGTGCCAGCAGTGAAGTTGGAGGGGCTTCGGGTGAGCAGTTCTTC. Protein product: CASSEVGGASGEQFF.

This chain links TRBV18 with TRBJ2-1, with 7 bases lining up with TRBD2. V shed 4 bases, J shed 8 bases, and the junction held 11 bases outside the gene matches. The CDR3 sequence is 15 residues long. The germline gives CDR1 KGHSH, CDR2 LQKENI. The CDR3 DNA follows: TGTGCCAGCTCACGCGTGGGGGGGAGATCCCATGAGCAGTTCTTC. Translated, it gives CASSRVGGRSHEQFF.

This chain joins TRBV6-1 and TRBJ1-2; maybe TRBD1 (5 bases). Trimming shortened V by 3 bases and J by 2 bases, and 7 bases separated the two germline ends. This CDR3 has 13 amino acids. The germline CDR1 and CDR2 sequences are MNHNS and SASEGT. The DNA of the CDR3 is TGTGCCAGCAGTGAGGACACCAACTATGGCTACACCTTC. Protein sequence: CASSEDTNYGYTF.

The chain has TRBV7-3 and TRBJ2-1; TRBD1 might be the D (6 bases). Trimming cost V 6 bases and J 9 bases, with 15 bases left between them. This CDR3 spans 13 amino acids. In germline, CDR1 is SGHTA, CDR2 FQGTGA. The CDR3 spells CASSSTRGFEQFF. In DNA form, the CDR3 reads TGTGCCAGCAGTTCGACCAGGGGTTTTGAGCAGTTCTTC.

V is TRBV5-6 and J is TRBJ2-7, with D possibly matching TRBD2 (6 bases). V gave up 4 bases and J gave up 7 bases, with 15 bases separating them. Germline assignment: CDR1 SGHDT and CDR2 YYEEEE. This CDR3 is built from 13 residues. CDR3 in amino acids: CASSTGGIWEQYF. CDR3 DNA sequence: TGTGCCAGCAGCACTGGGGGGATCTGGGAGCAGTACTTC.

A few counts support this clone. V is TRBV4-3 and J is TRBJ2-1, with 9 positions matching TRBD1. The CDR3 sequence is 15 residues long. Germline V CDR1 and CDR2: LGHNA, YSLEER. Trimming cost V 4 bases and J 5 bases; bases outside gene matches: 6. CDR3 bases: TGCGCCAGCAGCCTCGGGACAGGGCTCAACAATGAGCAGTTCTTC. As protein: CASSLGTGLNNEQFF.

This clone was recorded a few times. This rearrangement joins TRBV10-2 to TRBJ1-1; unclear D gene. The CDR3 is made up of 13 amino acids. Germline V gives CDR1 WSHSY, CDR2 SAAADI. Trimming left V 3 bases short and J 1 base short, with 6 bases between. DNA for the CDR3: TGCGCCAGCAGTGATTACGGGAACACTGAAGCTTTCTTT. The encoded protein is CASSDYGNTEAFF.

The J gene is TRBJ2-1, the V gene TRBV29-1, with 10 bases aligning to TRBD2. The germline V gene encodes CDR1 SQVTM and CDR2 ANQGSEA. CDR3 length equals 15 residues. Losses at the gene ends were 4 bases for V and 8 bases for J; bases not matched to a gene: 11. CDR3 sequence: CSVAGTSGVPHEQFF. CDR3 in DNA: TGCAGCGTTGCTGGAACTAGCGGGGTTCCCCATGAGCAGTTCTTC.

The chain employs TRBV6-5 and TRBJ2-1; no clear D gene. The V gene's germline CDR1 is MNHEY and CDR2 SVGAGI. The CDR3 sequence is 13 residues long. With 4 bases removed from V and 4 bases from J, the gap between germline ends came to 8 bases. The CDR3 spells CASSSGWYNEQFF. CDR3 nucleotides: TGTGCCAGCAGTTCTGGCTGGTACAATGAGCAGTTCTTC.

The chain joins TRBV19 to TRBJ1-2, with a tentative D call TRBD1 (5 bases). The CDR3 length is 14 residues. Per the germline V gene, CDR1 is LNHDA and CDR2 is SQIVND (reference sequence). The V gene lost 5 bases and the J gene lost 5 bases, with 15 bases spanning the gap. CDR3 sequence: CASSPTGTGYGYTF. The CDR3 DNA sequence: TGTGCCAGTAGTCCAACAGGTACTGGGTATGGCTACACCTTC.

The rearrangement links TRBV6-1 to TRBJ2-7, with TRBD1 matching 7 bases. With V trimmed by 0 bases and J by 6 bases, 5 bases remained unmatched. The CDR3 is made up of 14 amino acids. Germline V gene data show CDR1 as MNHNS and CDR2 as SASEGT. DNA for the CDR3: TGTGCCAGCAGTGAAGCCGACAGGGTAGGCGAGCAGTACTTC. Encoded protein: CASSEADRVGEQYF.

This clone has a handful of counts. The chain couples TRBV6-1 to TRBJ1-4; TRBD1 aligns across 8 bases. CDR1 and CDR2 from the germline V gene are MNHNS and SASEGT. The CDR3 extends over 14 amino acids. V lost 4 bases to trimming and J lost 8 bases; unmatched junction nucleotides: 6. CDR3 in DNA: TGTGCCAGCAGTGTTGGACAGGGTCGCGAAAAACTGTTTTTT. The encoded protein is CASSVGQGREKLFF.

J is TRBJ2-4 and V is TRBV2; tentative D call: TRBD1 (6 bases). Per germline, CDR1 SNHLY and CDR2 FYNNEI. V lost 8 bases to trimming and J lost 7 bases, with 21 bases between them. This CDR3 has 15 amino acids. In DNA form, the CDR3 reads TGTGCCAGCTCTAAGAGGGCAGGGGATGGGAACATTCAGTACTTC. It translates to CASSKRAGDGNIQYF.

This sequence joins TRBV4-1 and TRBJ2-2; the D gene is possibly TRBD1 (6 bases). The germline gives CDR1 MGHRA, CDR2 YSYEKL. The CDR3 is 15 residues long. Trimming took off 1 base at V and 6 bases at J, with 12 bases between the two ends. CDR3: CASSQGRTGSGELFF. In nucleotides, the CDR3 is TGCGCCAGCAGCCAAGGTCGAACAGGGTCCGGGGAGCTGTTTTTT.